The present entry profiles one T cell receptor beta chain with its context. Its specificity is unknown. One end of the junction fails to match germline, which may point to a read error. This CDR3 is built from 14 residues. In germline, CDR1 is SGHVS, CDR2 FQNEAQ. This specimen comes from a study of shared clonotypes between healthy human individuals. Several immunoSEQ plates held equal portions of the genomic DNA taken from each subset. Sorted subsets were amplified in replicate PCRs using 200 ng DNA, around 30,000 T cell genomes. In the original analysis: Junction-only sequences produced by ImmunoSEQ had no quality scores, so filtering differed. TCRdb's table, derived via immunoSEQ multiplex PCR, lists solely in-frame clones and lacks some. V, J and clone size reflect that table, while D and trimming were determined from the DNA. The table shows about 2,200,000 clones, with about 92% occurring only once.

Study-wide findings and caveats: Memory subsets generally showed lower estimated richness than naive subsets.

CD45RO-negative, CCR7-selected cells formed the naive CD8 fraction, which excluded terminally differentiated effector memory CD45RA+ cells. V usage is TRBV7-8 and J usage is TRBJ2-7, with D possibly being TRBD1 or TRBD2 (5 bases each). Sample: naive CD8+ T cells from PBMCs. The TCR comes from a man aged 18 to 29 in good health. Some clones in this sample may be carry-over from other donors' samples. The DNA for the CDR3 is TGTGCCAGCAGCCTAGCAGGGACCCCCTACGAGCAGTACTTC. Amino acid sequence: CASSLAGTPYEQYF.